The clone carrying this TCR beta chain was found once. The target antigen is unknown. This sample is part of a study of cytomegalovirus exposure and HLA in healthy donors. Across the study: From donors who were HLA-typed, an early data release held around 85 million unique TCRs.

The study ran its PCR with 60 Vbeta and 13 Jbeta primers. TCRdb's copy holds only in-frame clones and misses some; the assay was immunoSEQ multiplex PCR. The table lists roughly 110,000 clones, around three quarters of them singletons. The study, taken as a whole, reports: At a 0.05 false discovery rate, a later analysis found 18,000 or so TCR beta sequences to be associated with HLA alleles. The authors later found TCR association rates varying by HLA locus, with DRB1 most and HLA-C fewest.

This clonotype was obtained from a woman younger than 45 in good health and CMV-seronegative. Sample: PBMCs.

CDR3 nucleotide sequence: TGCGCCAGCAGCTTGGCGGTCAGGGAAGGTGGCTACACCTTC. Its protein is CASSLAVREGGYTF. The chain carries TRBV5-1 and TRBJ1-2; D possibly corresponds to TRBD1 (5 bases). Looked up from germline, CDR1 is SGHRS and CDR2 is YFSETQ. CDR3 length: 14 residues. V lost 0 bases, J lost 7 bases, and 13 bases lay in between.